These 24 T cell receptor beta chains were all obtained from the same sample, sequenced in a study of CD8 T cells in Susac syndrome. Reverse transcription used roughly 0.45 to 1 ug RNA and random hexamers. MiXCR, run by TCRdb on the immunoSEQ multiplex PCR reads, gives a single entry per CDR3 protein. The sample lists more than 65,000 distinct CDR3 sequences; 85% to 95% were seen once. The specimen sequenced was CD8+ T cells from PBMCs. Receptor source: a human donor in good health.

The chain employs TRBV7-9 and TRBJ2-5; possible D gene TRBD2, 5 bases. The germline V gene encodes CDR1 SEHNR and CDR2 FQNEAQ (reference sequence). V shed 0 bases and J shed 4 bases, with 12 bases lying between them. There are 15 residues in the CDR3. CDR3 amino acids: CASSLAEAGIETQYF. As DNA, the CDR3 is TGTGCCAGCAGCTTAGCGGAGGCCGGGATAGAGACCCAGTACTTC.

The chain recombines TRBV9 with TRBJ1-6; 7 bases match TRBD1. Trimming took 1 base from V and 7 from J; bases not matched to a gene: 5. CDR1 and CDR2 (germline): SGDLS, YYNGEE. The CDR3 extends over 15 amino acids. The CDR3 is CASSVSGQDNSPLHF. CDR3 coding DNA: TGTGCCAGCAGCGTAAGCGGACAGGACAATTCACCCCTCCACTTT.

V is TRBV5-6 and J is TRBJ1-2, with D possibly TRBD1 on 6 matching bases. V shed 3 bases and J shed 8 bases, with 14 bases lying between them. The V gene's germline CDR1 is SGHDT and CDR2 YYEEEE. The CDR3 is made up of 13 amino acids. The CDR3 sequence: CASSSTGFKGYTF. CDR3 sequence (DNA): TGTGCCAGCAGCTCCACAGGGTTCAAAGGCTACACCTTC.

This clonotype occurred once. The chain carries TRBV7-2 and TRBJ1-6; a possible D gene is TRBD1 (6 bases). The CDR3 spans 13 residues. Germline V CDR1 and CDR2: SGHTA, FQGNSA. The ends were cut back, 8 bases at V and 5 bases at J, with 10 bases in the middle. The chain's CDR3 is CASGQWNNSPLHF. DNA for the CDR3: TGTGCCAGCGGACAGTGGAATAATTCACCCCTCCACTTT.

This chain links TRBV5-6 with TRBJ2-2, with no clear D. Germline V CDR1 and CDR2: SGHDT, YYEEEE. V was trimmed by 0 bases and J by 4 bases, leaving 4 bases between them. CDR3 size: 13 residues. As DNA, the CDR3 is TGTGCCAGCAGCTTGGTGGGCACCGGGGAGCTGTTTTTT. The encoded protein is CASSLVGTGELFF.

The V gene is TRBV5-6, the J gene TRBJ1-2, with 7 bases aligning to TRBD1. Germline V lookup: CDR1 SGHDT, CDR2 YYEEEE. The CDR3 spans 13 residues. The V gene end was trimmed by 4 bases and the J gene end by 8 bases; junction bases not matched to a gene: 8. The CDR3 region has the DNA TGTGCCAGCAGCCCCACAGGGGCGGAAGGCTACACCTTC. It codes for CASSPTGAEGYTF.

This clonotype showed up just a few times. The gene calls are TRBV19 and TRBJ1-5, with TRBD1 matching over 12 bases. CDR3 size: 16 residues. V was pared by 6 bases and J by 0 bases, with 3 bases of the junction left unmatched. CDR1 is LNHDA, CDR2 SQIVND, per germline (reference sequence). The chain's CDR3 is CASSGTGGYSNQPQHF. The CDR3, as DNA: TGTGCCAGTAGCGGGACAGGGGGCTATAGCAATCAGCCCCAGCATTTT.

This clonotype appeared once. This sequence joins TRBV7-9 and TRBJ2-3, with 8 nucleotides matching TRBD1. Trimming at V came to 5 bases and at J to 4 bases, leaving 8 bases not matched to a gene. Germline CDR1 and CDR2: SEHNR and FQNEAQ (reference sequence). The CDR3 has 15 residues. CDR3 sequence reads: CASSPQGAVPDTQYF. CDR3 nucleotides: TGTGCCAGCAGCCCCCAGGGGGCTGTCCCAGATACGCAGTATTTT.

The chain carries TRBV7-6 and TRBJ1-5, with 9 bases lining up with TRBD1. From germline, CDR1 is SGHVS and CDR2 FNYEAQ. The CDR3 runs 15 residues. The J segment lost 1 base and the V segment lost 4 bases, leaving 2 bases of the junction unmatched. CDR3 nucleotides: TGTGCCAGCAGCTCGGACAGGGGCAGCAATCAGCCCCAGCATTTT. It yields the protein CASSSDRGSNQPQHF.

The V gene is TRBV7-6, the J gene TRBJ2-5; TRBD1 is a possible D gene (7 bases). V gave up 5 bases and J gave up 4 bases, with 14 bases separating them. The germline CDR1 and CDR2 sequences are SGHVS and FNYEAQ. CDR3 length: 14 amino acids. The CDR3 protein is CASSQGGLGETQYF. The CDR3 DNA reads TGTGCCAGCAGCCAGGGGGGACTTGGAGAGACCCAGTACTTC.

The chain is built from TRBV14 and TRBJ2-2, with 7 positions matching TRBD1. The CDR3 sequence is 16 residues long. J lost 7 bases, V lost 4 bases, and 12 bases had no gene match. Germline V lookup: CDR1 SGHDN, CDR2 FVKESK. CDR3 sequence reads: CASSLRQGQLFGELFF. The CDR3 DNA is TGTGCCAGCAGCCTCCGACAGGGACAATTATTCGGGGAGCTGTTTTTT.

V gene TRBV3-1 combines with J gene TRBJ2-2, with unresolved D. The germline V gene encodes CDR1 LGHDT and CDR2 YNNKEL (reference sequence). The V end was cut by 0 bases, the J end by 6 bases, with 17 bases between. The CDR3 extends over 17 amino acids. The CDR3 nucleotides read TGTGCCAGCAGCCAAGATAGGGATAGGTATCCCCCCGGGGAGCTGTTTTTT. Amino acid sequence: CASSQDRDRYPPGELFF.

The chain carries TRBV29-1 and TRBJ1-5, with D hard to call. V was clipped by 3 bases and J by 0 bases, with 9 bases between them. CDR3 size: 14 residues. Germline values: CDR1 SQVTM, CDR2 ANQGSEA. The CDR3 spells CSVDFADSNQPQHF. For the CDR3, the DNA is TGCAGCGTTGATTTTGCTGATAGCAATCAGCCCCAGCATTTT.

The chain employs TRBV4-1 and TRBJ2-5, with 7 bases lining up with TRBD2. This CDR3 region has 15 residues. Looked up from germline, CDR1 is MGHRA and CDR2 is YSYEKL. V was pared by 0 bases and J by 7 bases, with 8 bases of the junction left unmatched. The CDR3 loop is CASSQELALKGTQYF. The CDR3 bases are TGCGCCAGCAGCCAAGAACTAGCGCTCAAAGGGACCCAGTACTTC.

This sequence joins TRBV29-1 and TRBJ1-1; possibly TRBD1 for D (6 bases). CDR3 length equals 11 residues. Trimming left V 3 bases short and J 6 bases short, with 8 bases between. Germline V lookup: CDR1 SQVTM, CDR2 ANQGSEA. CDR3 sequence: CSVDEGAEAFF. CDR3 sequence (DNA): TGCAGCGTTGACGAGGGGGCTGAAGCTTTCTTT.

The chain employs TRBV7-9 and TRBJ2-5, with a tentative D call TRBD1 (5 bases). The CDR3 sequence is 14 residues long. Germline V gene sequence: CDR1 SEHNR, CDR2 FQNEAQ (reference sequence). Trimming removed 5 bases at V and 2 bases at J, with 12 bases between. DNA of the CDR3: TGTGCCAGCAGCCCATTTCGACAGCAAGAGACCCAGTACTTC. Translated: CASSPFRQQETQYF.

The chain recombines TRBV5-1 with TRBJ1-1; D may be TRBD1 (6 bases). Trimming removed 1 base at V and 7 bases at J, with 17 bases between. Germline values: CDR1 SGHRS, CDR2 YFSETQ. This CDR3 comprises 15 residues. CDR3 in amino acids: CASSLSSGAWDEAFF. CDR3 DNA: TGCGCCAGCAGCTTGTCTTCGGGGGCTTGGGATGAAGCTTTCTTT. The full variable domain, with the rest looked up from reference TRBV5-1 and TRBJ1-1, is KAGVTQTPRYLIKTRGQQVTLSCSPISGHRSVSWYQQTPGQGLQFLFEYFSETQRNKGNFPGRFSGRQFSNSRSEMNVSTLELGDSALYLCASSLSSGAWDEAFFGQGTRLTVV.

This chain joins TRBV7-3 and TRBJ2-3, with 10 bases matching TRBD1. V trimming: 3 bases; J trimming: 2 bases; junction bases outside the gene matches: 8. The CDR3 length is 17 residues. Germline-derived CDR1 and CDR2 are SGHTA and FQGTGA. The CDR3 spells CASSFYPGQGNTDTQYF. The CDR3 nucleotides read TGTGCCAGCAGCTTTTATCCGGGACAGGGGAACACAGATACGCAGTATTTT.

The J gene is TRBJ2-1, the V gene TRBV3-1; weak D call: TRBD2 (7 bases). V gave up 0 bases and J gave up 3 bases, with 12 bases separating them. The germline V gene encodes CDR1 LGHDT and CDR2 YNNKEL (reference sequence). The CDR3 is 16 residues long. DNA of the CDR3: TGTGCCAGCAGCCAAGACGGCGGGGGCCTCTACAATGAGCAGTTCTTC. Translating gives CASSQDGGGLYNEQFF.

For the CDR3, the DNA is TGTGCCAGCAGTGCTGCGACAGGGGGAAACTATGGCTACACCTTC. Its translation is CASSAATGGNYGYTF. The chain combines TRBV2 with TRBJ1-2, with 9 bases fitting TRBD1. The CDR3 runs to 15 residues. The V and J ends lost 4 bases and 2 bases, in that order; junction bases with no gene match: 5. Germline V CDR1 and CDR2: SNHLY, FYNNEI. The variable domain in full, completed from reference TRBV2 and TRBJ1-2, reads EPEVTQTPSHQVTQMGQEVILRCVPISNHLYFYWYRQILGQKVEFLVSFYNNEISEKSEIFDDQFSVERPDGSNFTLKIRSTKLEDSAMYFCASSAATGGNYGYTFGSGTRLTVV.

V is TRBV3-1 and J is TRBJ2-7, with a possible D match to TRBD2 (6 bases). V lost 0 bases and J 4 bases, leaving 10 bases between the germline ends. CDR1 is LGHDT, CDR2 YNNKEL, per germline (reference sequence). The CDR3 extends over 14 amino acids. CDR3 in amino acids: CASSQDEGLYEQYF. Here the CDR3 DNA reads TGTGCCAGCAGCCAAGATGAGGGACTGTACGAGCAGTACTTC.

This clonotype was seen only once. The rearrangement uses TRBV28 and TRBJ2-3; TRBD1 is a possible D gene (6 bases). Per the germline V gene, CDR1 is MDHEN and CDR2 is SYDVKM. The CDR3 loop spans 13 amino acids. V lost 6 bases, J lost 3 bases, and 10 bases lay in between. The CDR3 nucleotides read TGTGCCAGCAGGGACCAGGGGACAGATACGCAGTATTTT. This sequence encodes CASRDQGTDTQYF. Using reference TRBV28 and TRBJ2-3 for the parts outside the CDR3, the full variable domain is DVKVTQSSRYLVKRTGEKVFLECVQDMDHENMFWYRQDPGLGLRLIYFSYDVKMKEKGDIPEGYSVSREKKERFSLILESASTNQTSMYLCASRDQGTDTQYFGPGTRLTVL.

The chain has TRBV5-1 and TRBJ2-5; D unclear. V was cut by 2 bases and J by 1 base, with 9 bases left in between. This CDR3 is 14 amino acids long. Germline-derived CDR1 and CDR2 are SGHRS and YFSETQ. DNA for the CDR3: TGCGCCAGCAGCTTACCCGGGCTCCAAGAGACCCAGTACTTC. This codes for CASSLPGLQETQYF.

The rearrangement uses TRBV19 and TRBJ2-1; 9 bases map to TRBD2. The CDR3 totals 15 residues. V shed 2 bases, J shed 3 bases, and the junction held 2 bases outside the gene matches. Per the germline V gene, CDR1 is LNHDA and CDR2 is SQIVND (reference sequence). In DNA, the CDR3 is TGTGCCAGTAGTATAAGTAGCGGGGGCTACAATGAGCAGTTCTTC. Encoded protein: CASSISSGGYNEQFF.